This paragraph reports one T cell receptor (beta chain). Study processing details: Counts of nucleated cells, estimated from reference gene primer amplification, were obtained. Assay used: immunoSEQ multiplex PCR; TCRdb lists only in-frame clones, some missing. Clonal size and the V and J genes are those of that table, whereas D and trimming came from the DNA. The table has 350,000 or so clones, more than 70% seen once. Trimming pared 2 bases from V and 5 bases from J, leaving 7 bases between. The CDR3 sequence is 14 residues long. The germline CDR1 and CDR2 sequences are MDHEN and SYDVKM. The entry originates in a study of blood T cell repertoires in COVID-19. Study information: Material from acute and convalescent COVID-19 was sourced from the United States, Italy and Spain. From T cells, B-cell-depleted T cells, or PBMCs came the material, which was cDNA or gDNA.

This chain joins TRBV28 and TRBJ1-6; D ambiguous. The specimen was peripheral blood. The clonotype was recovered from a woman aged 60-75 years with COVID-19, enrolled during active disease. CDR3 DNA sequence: TGTGCCAGCAGTTTAAACGGTGATAATTCACCCCTCCACTTT. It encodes CASSLNGDNSPLHF.